This record looks at one TCR beta chain sequence and its context. This entry belongs to a study of Ad26.COV2.S vaccination and SARS-CoV-2 variants. Treatment: approximately 18 received Ad26.COV2.S at low or high dose, single or two shots; about 5 received placebo; per-sample allocation not given. Sample collection was performed on day 63 after the first vaccine or placebo injection. CDR3 length: 14 amino acids. The germline CDR1 and CDR2 sequences are SNHLY and FYNNEI. V gave up 6 bases and J gave up 5 bases, with 16 bases separating them. Method: immunoSEQ multiplex PCR; TCRdb's copy keeps in-frame clones and lacks some. The sample records 450,000 to 550,000 clones, roughly 89% being singletons.

The receptor's source is a person aged 18 to 59 who received the Ad26.COV2.S COVID-19 vaccine or a placebo. This chain joins TRBV2 and TRBJ1-2, with no clear D. Here the sequenced sample was peripheral blood, taken in a trial of Ad26.COV2.S vaccine versus placebo. The CDR3 is CASRGIITEYGYTF. CDR3 bases: TGTGCCAGCAGGGGGATAATAACAGAGTATGGCTACACCTTC.